What follows is one T cell receptor beta chain and its context. Original methodology: Reference gene primer amplification yielded estimated nucleated cell counts. The table came from immunoSEQ multiplex PCR; TCRdb's copy has only in-frame clones and leaves some out. The V and J calls and clone size come from that table; D and trimming were worked out from the DNA. The data show approximately 90,000 clones, roughly 82% seen once. This sample was taken from a study of blood T cell repertoires in COVID-19. As for the study in general: Italy, Spain and the United States were the sources of the convalescent and acute COVID-19 samples. Nucleic acid was either cDNA or gDNA, and it came from T cells, B-cell-depleted T cells, or PBMCs.

Sequenced input: peripheral blood. The origin of this receptor is a man in his fifties or sixties with acute or convalescent COVID-19.

CDR3 loop: CASSLDRQTRGWGGELFF. Written as DNA, the CDR3 is TGCGCCAGCAGCTTGGACCGACAGACACGAGGATGGGGCGGGGAGCTGTTTTTT. V and J are TRBV5-1 and TRBJ2-2, with a possible D match to TRBD1 (5 bases). Germline V gene data show CDR1 as SGHRS and CDR2 as YFSETQ. This CDR3 is built from 18 residues. V was pared by 0 bases and J by 7 bases, with 22 bases between.